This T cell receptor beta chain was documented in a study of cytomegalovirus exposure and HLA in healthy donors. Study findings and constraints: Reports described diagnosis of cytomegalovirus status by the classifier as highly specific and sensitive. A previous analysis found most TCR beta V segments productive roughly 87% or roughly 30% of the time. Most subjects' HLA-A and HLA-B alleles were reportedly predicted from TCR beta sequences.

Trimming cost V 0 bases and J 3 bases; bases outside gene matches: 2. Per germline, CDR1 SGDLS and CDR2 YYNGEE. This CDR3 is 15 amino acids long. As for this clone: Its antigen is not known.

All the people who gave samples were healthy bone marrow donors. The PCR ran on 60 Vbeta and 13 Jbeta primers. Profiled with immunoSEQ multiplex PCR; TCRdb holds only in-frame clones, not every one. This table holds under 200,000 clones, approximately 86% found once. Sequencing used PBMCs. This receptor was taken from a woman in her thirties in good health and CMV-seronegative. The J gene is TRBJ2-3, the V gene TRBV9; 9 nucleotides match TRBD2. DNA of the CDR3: TGTGCCAGCAGCGTAGATAGCGGGAGAACAGATACGCAGTATTTT. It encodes CASSVDSGRTDTQYF.